The 17 T cell receptor beta chains in this list originate from one sample, sequenced in a study of OX40 agonist ivuxolimab in advanced cancers. TCRdb keeps only in-frame clones here, not all; method: immunoSEQ multiplex PCR. The table includes some 69,000 clones, 80% to 90% detected once. Sequenced here: CD4+ or CD8+ T cells sorted from blood, sampled in a trial of the OX40 agonist ivuxolimab. The receptor set was obtained from an adult with an advanced solid tumor such as melanoma, head and neck, liver or kidney cancer.

The chain is built from TRBV12-5 and TRBJ1-1; D is perhaps TRBD1 (5 bases). The CDR3 has 13 residues. CDR1 LGHNT and CDR2 FRNRAP come from the germline V gene. With 7 bases removed from V and 6 bases from J, the gap between germline ends came to 15 bases. The CDR3, as DNA: TGTGCTAGTGCCTGGGACCTAGGGGCTGAAGCTTTCTTT. This codes for CASAWDLGAEAFF.

The chain employs TRBV6-1 and TRBJ1-2, with D perhaps TRBD1 (6 bases). V was trimmed by 9 bases and J by 3 bases, leaving 17 bases between them. CDR1 and CDR2 (germline): MNHNS, SASEGT. This CDR3 has 14 residues. The CDR3 region has the DNA TGTGCCAGTAATATACCGGGACAAGACTATGGCTACACCTTC. Protein sequence: CASNIPGQDYGYTF.

V and J are TRBV14 and TRBJ2-1; 9 nucleotides align to TRBD2. The V segment lost 4 bases and the J segment 9 bases; nucleotides outside the gene matches: 13. Germline V gene sequence: CDR1 SGHDN, CDR2 FVKESK. The CDR3 spans 16 residues. For the CDR3, the DNA is TGTGCCAGCAGCCCAGTTTTAGGCCTAGCGGGAAGTGAGCAGTTCTTC. This translates into CASSPVLGLAGSEQFF. Combining the CDR3 with reference TRBV14 and TRBJ2-1 gives the whole variable domain EAGVTQFPSHSVIEKGQTVTLRCDPISGHDNLYWYRRVMGKEIKFLLHFVKESKQDESGMPNNRFLAERTGGTYSTLKVQPAELEDSGVYFCASSPVLGLAGSEQFFGPGTRLTVL.

The sample holds one count of this clone. The chain joins TRBV10-3 to TRBJ1-1; 8 nucleotides agree with TRBD1. With 0 bases clipped from V and 4 bases from J, the junction kept 1 base outside the gene matches. This CDR3 has 14 amino acids. Germline V gene data show CDR1 as ENHRY and CDR2 as SYGVKD. The CDR3 bases are TGTGCCATCAGTGAGTCCAGGGGGCGCACTGAAGCTTTCTTT. Its translation is CAISESRGRTEAFF.

This chain connects TRBV14 to TRBJ2-7; tentative D call: TRBD1 (6 bases). Trimming pared 0 bases from V and 3 bases from J, leaving 12 bases between. Looked up from germline, CDR1 is SGHDN and CDR2 is FVKESK. The CDR3 is 15 residues long. The CDR3 here is CASSQDQGMGYEQYF. The CDR3 nucleotides are TGTGCCAGCAGCCAAGATCAGGGGATGGGCTACGAGCAGTACTTC.

The rearrangement uses TRBV14 and TRBJ2-2; D not resolved. Germline values: CDR1 SGHDN, CDR2 FVKESK. V lost 3 bases and J lost 7, with 6 bases in between. This CDR3 has 12 residues. CDR3 residues: CASSQTRGELFF. CDR3 in DNA: TGTGCCAGCAGCCAGACCCGCGGGGAGCTGTTTTTT.

The chain carries TRBV12-5 and TRBJ2-1; D might be TRBD1 (5 bases). V shed 2 bases and J shed 5 bases, with 7 bases lying between them. This CDR3 contains 13 residues. Germline loops: CDR1 LGHNT, CDR2 FRNRAP. The CDR3 coding sequence is TGTGCTAGTGGTTTGCCAGGGAACAATGAGCAGTTCTTC. It specifies CASGLPGNNEQFF.

The rearrangement uses TRBV5-1 and TRBJ2-2, with a tentative D call TRBD1 (7 bases). The CDR3 totals 15 residues. V was pared by 3 bases and J by 4 bases, with 13 bases between. Germline V gene data show CDR1 as SGHRS and CDR2 as YFSETQ. Here the CDR3 DNA reads TGCGCCAGCAGCTCCTCCAGGGGGGTCACCGGGGAGCTGTTTTTT. Protein: CASSSSRGVTGELFF.

J is TRBJ2-1 and V is TRBV5-4, with TRBD1 matching over 9 bases. This CDR3 is built from 15 residues. Germline V CDR1 and CDR2: SGHNT, YYREEE (reference sequence). After removal of 2 bases from V and 4 bases from J, the junction contained 4 bases not matched to a gene. The CDR3 spells CASSFDRGRYNEQFF. The CDR3 DNA is TGTGCCAGCAGCTTTGACAGGGGGAGGTACAATGAGCAGTTCTTC.

This chain links TRBV30 with TRBJ1-2; 10 nucleotides line up with TRBD1. CDR3 length equals 17 residues. V lost 1 base to trimming and J lost 4 bases; unmatched junction nucleotides: 12. Germline V lookup: CDR1 GTSNPN, CDR2 SVGIG (reference sequence). CDR3 coding DNA: TGTGCCTGGAGTGGGGGGACAGGGGCCCTCGAACGCTATGGCTACACCTTC. Its protein product is CAWSGGTGALERYGYTF.

CDR3 nucleotides: TGCAGCGTTAAGGTGTTGACAGATACGCAGTATTTT. Translating gives CSVKVLTDTQYF. The V call is TRBV29-1, the J call TRBJ2-3; no clear D gene. Trimming left V 5 bases short and J 3 bases short, with 9 bases between. Germline assignment: CDR1 SQVTM and CDR2 ANQGSEA. This CDR3 is 12 amino acids long.

V is TRBV18 and J is TRBJ2-7; 8 positions agree with TRBD1. V shed 3 bases and J 2 bases; nucleotides not matched to a gene: 9. The CDR3 consists of 16 residues. In germline, CDR1 is KGHSH, CDR2 LQKENI. CDR3 bases: TGTGCCAGCTCACCCAGACAGGGGACAACTCCCTACGAGCAGTACTTC. This translates into CASSPRQGTTPYEQYF.

This clone has a single count. The CDR3: CASSRGPVNEQFF. In DNA, the CDR3 is TGTGCCAGCAGCCGGGGACCTGTCAATGAGCAGTTCTTC. The genes are TRBV5-8 and TRBJ2-1; D is tentatively TRBD1 or TRBD2 (5 bases each). Trimming took 4 bases from V and 6 from J, leaving 11 bases between them. This CDR3 spans 13 amino acids. Germline CDR1 SGHTS, CDR2 YDEGEE.

The CDR3 spells CASSIQLDNYEQYF. In nucleotides, the CDR3 is TGTGCCAGCAGCATACAATTGGACAACTACGAGCAGTACTTC. V is TRBV5-5 and J is TRBJ2-7, with D maybe TRBD1 (5 bases). V lost 4 bases and J lost 3, with 14 bases in between. The germline CDR1 and CDR2 sequences are SGHKS and YYEKEE (reference sequence). This CDR3 is 14 amino acids long. Combining the CDR3 with reference TRBV5-5 and TRBJ2-7 gives the whole variable domain DAGVTQSPTHLIKTRGQQVTLRCSPISGHKSVSWYQQVLGQGPQFIFQYYEKEERGRGNFPDRFSARQFPNYSSELNVNALLLGDSALYLCASSIQLDNYEQYFGPGTRLTVT.

About this clone itself: A read error may account for a junction end that differs from germline. V gene TRBV28 combines with J gene TRBJ2-7, with TRBD2 as a possible D gene (7 bases). Germline V gives CDR1 MDHEN, CDR2 SYDVKM. The CDR3 is 12 amino acids. The CDR3 is CATRGGVARIFF. The CDR3 DNA follows: TGTGCCACCCGAGGGGGGGTGGCTAGAATCTTCTTC.

The chain joins TRBV7-2 to TRBJ2-5, with D uncertain. Germline values: CDR1 SGHTA, CDR2 FQGNSA. The CDR3 length is 15 residues. The V end was cut by 1 base, the J end by 0 bases, with 9 bases between. The CDR3 DNA sequence: TGTGCCAGCAGCTTAGTGAGGCCTGACCAAGAGACCCAGTACTTC. This sequence encodes CASSLVRPDQETQYF.

This clone occurred once. CDR3 in amino acids: CASKWTSGTGELFF. Here the CDR3 DNA reads TGCGCCAGCAAGTGGACTAGCGGGACCGGGGAGCTGTTTTTT. V usage is TRBV5-1 and J usage is TRBJ2-2; 11 bases align to TRBD2. Trimming at V came to 6 bases and at J to 5 bases, leaving 3 bases not matched to a gene. Germline V gene lookup returns CDR1 SGHRS and CDR2 YFSETQ. The CDR3 runs 14 residues.